This T cell receptor (beta chain) was identified in a study of cytomegalovirus exposure and HLA in healthy donors. Both 60 Vbeta primers and 13 Jbeta primers went into the PCR. Profiled with immunoSEQ multiplex PCR; TCRdb holds only in-frame clones, not every one. The data show roughly 110,000 clones, roughly 80% seen once. This clone has just one count. Antigen specificity is unknown. Study conclusions and caveats: It was taken for granted in presence/absence analyses that sequencing depth across donors was roughly uniform.

V was clipped by 6 bases and J by 2 bases; unmatched bases: 6. This CDR3 has 14 residues. Germline V lookup: CDR1 SGHRS, CDR2 YFSETQ. Sequencing used PBMCs. This clonotype was obtained from a young man in good health and CMV-seropositive. The V call is TRBV5-1, the J call TRBJ2-3, with 7 bases matching TRBD2. This chain's CDR3 is CASTRAGNTDTQYF. The CDR3, as DNA: TGCGCCAGCACACGAGCGGGAAACACAGATACGCAGTATTTT.